The rows below give T cell receptor beta chains drawn from one sample of a study of cytomegalovirus exposure and HLA in healthy donors. Sequencing used immunoSEQ multiplex PCR; TCRdb keeps in-frame clones, though not all of them. The data show around 91,000 clones, around 80% seen once. Sequenced: PBMCs. Receptors were obtained from a male donor in good health and CMV-seropositive. The CDR3 runs from the conserved cysteine through the conserved F or W. D genes are given only for firm matches. For some rows the clone size is stated as once, few or many, or as a class when expanded; others skip it.

size: NA
J: TRBJ1-6
D: NA
V: TRBV5-1
CDR3: CASSPGTPDNSPLHF
DNA: TGCGCCAGCAGCCCCGGGACACCGGATAATTCACCCCTCCACTTT

size: NA
J: TRBJ2-5
D: NA
V: TRBV6-6
CDR3: CASSGALGELQETQYF
DNA: TGTGCCAGCAGCGGAGCCCTCGGGGAGCTACAAGAGACCCAGTACTTC

size: NA
J: TRBJ2-2
D: NA
V: TRBV6-1
CDR3: CASSEGLVELFF
DNA: TGTGCCAGCAGCGAGGGACTCGTGGAGCTGTTTTTT

size: NA
J: TRBJ1-3
D: TRBD1
V: TRBV9
CDR3: CASSLDRGISGNTIYF
DNA: TGTGCCAGCAGCTTGGACAGGGGAATCTCTGGAAACACCATATATTTT

size: NA
J: TRBJ2-3
D: TRBD1
V: TRBV7-2
CDR3: CASSPGQGWGDTQYF
DNA: TGTGCCAGCAGCCCAGGACAGGGTTGGGGAGATACGCAGTATTTT

size: NA
J: TRBJ2-7
D: TRBD1
V: TRBV9
CDR3: CASSDRQGTEVMQYF
DNA: TGTGCCAGCAGCGACCGACAGGGGACTGAAGTGATGCAGTACTTC

size: NA
J: TRBJ2-7
D: NA
V: TRBV30
CDR3: CAWIQGTTESSYEQYF
DNA: TGTGCCTGGATTCAAGGGACAACAGAAAGCTCCTACGAGCAGTACTTC

size: NA
J: TRBJ1-1
D: NA
V: TRBV18
CDR3: CASSPLDGGLGGPEAFF
DNA: TGTGCCAGCTCACCGCTGGACGGGGGGCTCGGAGGGCCTGAAGCTTTCTTT

size: once
J: TRBJ1-2
D: TRBD1
V: TRBV5-1
CDR3: CASSTRDSGRYGYTF
DNA: TGCGCCAGCAGCACCCGGGACAGCGGCCGTTATGGCTACACCTTC

size: NA
J: TRBJ2-5
D: NA
V: TRBV6-5
CDR3: CASTLQETQYF
DNA: TGTGCCAGCACACTCCAAGAGACCCAGTACTTC

size: NA
J: TRBJ2-7
D: NA
V: TRBV6-5
CDR3: CASSKPGTYEQYF
DNA: TGTGCCAGCAGCAAACCAGGAACCTACGAGCAGTACTTC

size: NA
J: TRBJ1-2
D: TRBD1
V: TRBV10-2
CDR3: CASTITGGGYGYTF
DNA: TGCGCCAGCACCATTACAGGGGGCGGCTATGGCTACACCTTC

size: once
J: TRBJ1-1
D: TRBD1
V: TRBV28
CDR3: CASSSTDRGRWINTEAFF
DNA: TGTGCCAGCAGTTCTACGGACAGGGGTAGATGGATTAACACTGAAGCTTTCTTT

size: NA
J: TRBJ2-1
D: NA
V: TRBV6-6
CDR3: CASRTPGSSYNEQFF
DNA: TGTGCCAGCAGAACCCCCGGGAGCTCCTACAATGAGCAGTTCTTC

size: NA
J: TRBJ1-2
D: NA
V: TRBV28
CDR3: CASSLGSGVSDFGGYTF
DNA: TGTGCCAGCAGTTTAGGGTCGGGGGTGTCCGACTTTGGTGGCTACACCTTC

size: NA
J: TRBJ1-2
D: NA
V: TRBV5-4
CDR3: CATQTLTANYGYTF
DNA: TGTGCCACCCAGACCCTGACTGCTAACTATGGCTACACCTTC